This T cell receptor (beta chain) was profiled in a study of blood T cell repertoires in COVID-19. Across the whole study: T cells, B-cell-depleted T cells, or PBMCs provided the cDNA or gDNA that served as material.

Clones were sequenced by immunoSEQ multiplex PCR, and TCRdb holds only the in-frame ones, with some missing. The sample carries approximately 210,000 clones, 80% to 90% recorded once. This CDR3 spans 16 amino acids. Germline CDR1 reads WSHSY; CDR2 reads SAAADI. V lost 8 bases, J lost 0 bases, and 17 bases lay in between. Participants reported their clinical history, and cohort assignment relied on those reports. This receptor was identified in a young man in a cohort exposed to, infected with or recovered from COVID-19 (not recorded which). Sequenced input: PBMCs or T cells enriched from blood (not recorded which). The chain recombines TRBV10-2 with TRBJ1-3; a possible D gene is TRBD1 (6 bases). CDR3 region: CASFQTGSASGNTIYF. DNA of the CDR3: TGCGCCAGCTTTCAGACAGGTTCGGCCTCTGGAAACACCATATATTTT.